Each of the 6 T cell receptor beta chains below was sequenced from the same sample in a study of T cell responses to AZD1222 COVID-19 vaccine. TCRdb's table, derived via immunoSEQ multiplex PCR, lists solely in-frame clones and lacks some. The table has approximately 70,000 clones, approximately 81% seen once. The input for sequencing was peripheral blood, taken on day 0 of AZD1222 vaccination. These TCRs come from an adult in good health.

This clone was counted only a few times. V gene TRBV20-1 combines with J gene TRBJ2-1, with TRBD1 identical over 9 bases. The ends lost 4 bases at V and 15 bases at J; junction bases unmatched: 7. Per germline, CDR1 DFQATT and CDR2 SNEGSKA (reference sequence). The CDR3 has 11 amino acids. In DNA form, the CDR3 reads TGCAGTGCTAACGCCGGGACAGGGAGGTTCTTC. It translates to CSANAGTGRFF.

The chain uses TRBV7-9 and TRBJ2-1, with TRBD2 matching 10 bases. Germline V gene lookup returns CDR1 SEHNR and CDR2 FQNEAQ (reference sequence). V shed 5 bases and J 10 bases; nucleotides not matched to a gene: 5. The length of the CDR3 is 13 residues. Here the CDR3 DNA reads TGTGCCAGCAGCGAGATTAGCGGGGGGGAGCAGTTCTTC. This gives the protein CASSEISGGEQFF.

A single count supports this clone. V gene TRBV19 combines with J gene TRBJ2-5, with D maybe TRBD1 (5 bases). The germline V and J ends were trimmed by 0 bases and 2 bases, with 16 bases remaining between them. The CDR3 runs to 17 residues. CDR1 is LNHDA and CDR2 is SQIVND in the germline V gene (reference sequence). The DNA for the CDR3 is TGTGCCAGTAGTATAGATTACCGACAGACTTTACAAGAGACCCAGTACTTC. Its translation is CASSIDYRQTLQETQYF. Full variable domain (outside the CDR3, taken from reference TRBV19 and TRBJ2-5): DGGITQSPKYLFRKEGQNVTLSCEQNLNHDAMYWYRQDPGQGLRLIYYSQIVNDFQKGDIAEGYSVSREKKESFPLTVTSAQKNPTAFYLCASSIDYRQTLQETQYFGPGTRLLVL.

J is TRBJ1-6 and V is TRBV4-1; TRBD1 matches at 9 bases. This CDR3 contains 17 residues. V shed 1 base, J shed 7 bases, and the junction held 8 bases outside the gene matches. CDR1 and CDR2 from the germline V gene are MGHRA and YSYEKL. Here the CDR3 reads CASSQGGAGQGNSPLHF. The CDR3 nucleotides read TGCGCCAGCAGCCAAGGTGGTGCGGGACAGGGAAATTCACCCCTCCACTTT.

The chain combines TRBV29-1 with TRBJ2-5; D gene unclear. V was trimmed by 2 bases and J by 0 bases, leaving 4 bases between them. This CDR3 is 12 amino acids long. Germline loops: CDR1 SQVTM, CDR2 ANQGSEA. Here the CDR3 reads CSVERYQETQYF. CDR3 DNA: TGCAGCGTTGAACGGTACCAAGAGACCCAGTACTTC.

The chain couples TRBV2 to TRBJ2-1; 7 bases align to TRBD1. The germline gives CDR1 SNHLY, CDR2 FYNNEI. Trimming removed 4 bases from V and 6 bases from J; junction bases left unmatched: 3. This CDR3 is 13 amino acids long. The CDR3 region is CASSGTGGNEQFF. In nucleotides, the CDR3 is TGTGCCAGCAGTGGGACAGGAGGCAATGAGCAGTTCTTC.